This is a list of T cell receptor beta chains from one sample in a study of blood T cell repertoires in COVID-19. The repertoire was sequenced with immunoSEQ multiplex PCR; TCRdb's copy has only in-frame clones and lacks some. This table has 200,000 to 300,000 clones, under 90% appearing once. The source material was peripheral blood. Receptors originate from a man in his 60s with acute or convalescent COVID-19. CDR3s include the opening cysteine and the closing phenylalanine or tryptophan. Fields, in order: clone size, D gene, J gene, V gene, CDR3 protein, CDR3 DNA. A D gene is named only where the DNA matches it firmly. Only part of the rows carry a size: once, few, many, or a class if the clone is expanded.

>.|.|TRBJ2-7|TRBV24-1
CATSEPQGRGYEQYF
TGTGCCACCAGTGAGCCACAGGGAAGGGGATACGAGCAGTACTTC
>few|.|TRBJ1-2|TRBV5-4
CASSRGGENYGYTF
TGTGCCAGCAGCCGAGGGGGAGAGAACTATGGCTACACCTTC
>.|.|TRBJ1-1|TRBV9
CASSAGGRRGTEAFF
TGTGCCAGCAGCGCCGGAGGGCGTCGAGGCACTGAAGCTTTCTTT
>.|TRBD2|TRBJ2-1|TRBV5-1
CASSLERLAGDSYEQFF
TGCGCCAGCAGCTTGGAGAGGCTAGCGGGAGACTCGTATGAGCAGTTCTTC
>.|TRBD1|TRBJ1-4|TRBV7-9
CASSSTGGDEKLFF
TGTGCCAGCAGCTCGACAGGGGGGGATGAAAAACTGTTTTTT
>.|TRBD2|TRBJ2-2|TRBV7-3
CASSSSGTNTGELFF
TGTGCCAGCAGCTCGAGCGGGACCAACACCGGGGAGCTGTTTTTT
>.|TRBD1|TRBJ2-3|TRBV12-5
CASGPGTATSTDTQYF
TGTGCTAGTGGTCCAGGGACAGCCACTAGCACAGATACGCAGTATTTT
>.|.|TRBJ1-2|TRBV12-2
CASRADSESYGYTF
TGTGCAAGTCGCGCTGACAGCGAGTCCTATGGCTACACCTTC
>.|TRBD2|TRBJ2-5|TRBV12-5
CASGSGFGAGGRETQYF
TGTGCTAGTGGTTCCGGGTTTGGAGCGGGAGGTCGCGAGACCCAGTACTTC
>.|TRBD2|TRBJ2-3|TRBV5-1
CASSLVLGGADTQYF
TGCGCCAGCAGCTTGGTTTTGGGAGGGGCAGATACGCAGTATTTT
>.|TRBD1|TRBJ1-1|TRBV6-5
CASRGQGVAEAFF
TGTGCCAGCAGGGGACAGGGGGTCGCTGAAGCTTTCTTT
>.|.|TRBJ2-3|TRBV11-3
CASSLNPRADTQYF
TGTGCCAGCAGCTTAAATCCCCGAGCAGATACGCAGTATTTT
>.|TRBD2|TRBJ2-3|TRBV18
CASSPASGRLLDTQYF
TGTGCCAGCTCACCAGCTAGCGGGAGGTTATTAGATACGCAGTATTTT
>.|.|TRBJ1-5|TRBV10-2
CASSGTNSNQPQHF
TGCGCCAGCAGTGGGACAAATAGCAATCAGCCCCAGCATTTT
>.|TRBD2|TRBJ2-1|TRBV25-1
CASSGRTSNEQFF
TGTGCCAGCAGTGGACGGACTAGCAATGAGCAGTTCTTC
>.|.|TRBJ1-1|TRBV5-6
CASSRPRQALNTEAFF
TGTGCCAGCAGCAGACCCAGACAGGCCCTGAACACTGAAGCTTTCTTT
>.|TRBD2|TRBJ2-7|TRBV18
CASSPPGLGLPSPTYEQYF
TGTGCCAGCTCACCGCCGGGACTAGGACTACCCTCCCCAACCTACGAGCAGTACTTC
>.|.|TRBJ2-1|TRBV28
CASSSPGYEQFF
TGTGCCAGCAGTTCCCCAGGGTATGAGCAGTTCTTC
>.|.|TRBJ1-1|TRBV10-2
CASSAGNTEAFF
TGCGCCAGCAGTGCGGGGAACACTGAAGCTTTCTTT
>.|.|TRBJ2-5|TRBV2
CASSVTGTPQETQYF
TGTGCCAGCAGTGTGACCGGGACACCACAAGAGACCCAGTACTTC
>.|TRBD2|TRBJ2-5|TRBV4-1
CASSRVTSDQETQYF
TGCGCCAGCAGCCGAGTGACTAGCGATCAAGAGACCCAGTACTTC
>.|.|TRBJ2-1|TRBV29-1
CSVETGAHNEQFF
TGCAGCGTTGAAACGGGAGCGCACAATGAGCAGTTCTTC
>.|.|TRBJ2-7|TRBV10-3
CATMIAPDYEQYF
TGTGCCACCATGATAGCCCCAGACTACGAGCAGTACTTC
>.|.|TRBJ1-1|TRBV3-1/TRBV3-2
CASSQGAVTEAFF
TGTGCCAGCAGCCAGGGGGCGGTCACTGAAGCTTTCTTT
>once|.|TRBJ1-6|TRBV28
CARKYRVFSYNSPLHF
TGTGCCAGGAAATACAGGGTATTCTCCTATAATTCACCCCTCCACTTT
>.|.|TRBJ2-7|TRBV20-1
CSASLGDTYEQYF
TGCAGTGCTAGTCTAGGGGATACCTACGAGCAGTACTTC
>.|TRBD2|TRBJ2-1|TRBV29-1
CSVEDRTSGATMKQFF
TGCAGCGTTGAAGATAGGACTAGCGGGGCTACAATGAAGCAGTTCTTC
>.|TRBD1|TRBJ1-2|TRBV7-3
CASSSYFQGVGYGYTF
TGTGCCAGCAGCTCTTATTTCCAGGGGGTTGGGTATGGCTACACCTTC
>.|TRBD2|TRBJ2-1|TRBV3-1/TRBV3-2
CASSQDLVSGLPNEQFF
TGTGCCAGCAGCCAAGATCTGGTTAGCGGGTTACCCAATGAGCAGTTCTTC
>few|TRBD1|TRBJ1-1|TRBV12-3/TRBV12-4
CASSLGTGEAFF
TGTGCCAGCAGCTTAGGGACAGGTGAAGCTTTCTTT
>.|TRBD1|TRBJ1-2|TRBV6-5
CASSRDRKNYGYTF
TGTGCCAGCAGTCGGGACAGGAAGAACTATGGCTACACCTTC
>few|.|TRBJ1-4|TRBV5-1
CASSLAAGRTTNEKLFF
TGCGCCAGCAGCTTGGCCGCAGGGCGGACAACTAATGAAAAACTGTTTTTT
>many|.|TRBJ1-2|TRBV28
CASSTPAPTGIYGYTF
TGTGCCAGCAGTACCCCTGCCCCGACAGGAATTTATGGCTACACCTTC
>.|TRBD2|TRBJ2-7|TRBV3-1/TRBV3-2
CASSQLGRGITSGDTGEQYF
TGTGCCAGCAGCCAACTTGGCAGGGGGATAACTAGCGGGGACACAGGGGAGCAGTACTTC
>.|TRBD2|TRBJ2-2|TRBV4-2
CASSQDLLAGVNTGELFF
TGTGCCAGCAGCCAAGATCTATTAGCGGGAGTAAACACCGGGGAGCTGTTTTTT
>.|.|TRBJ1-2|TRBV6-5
CASSYGEGANYGYTF
TGTGCCAGCAGTTATGGGGAGGGAGCTAACTATGGCTACACCTTC
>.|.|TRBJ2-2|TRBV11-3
CASSKNTGELFF
TGTGCCAGCAGTAAGAACACCGGGGAGCTGTTTTTT
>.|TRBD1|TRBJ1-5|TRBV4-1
CASSPGVLGQGAGQPQHF
TGCGCCAGCAGCCCTGGCGTTCTGGGACAGGGGGCAGGTCAGCCCCAGCATTTT
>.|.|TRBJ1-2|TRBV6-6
CASSPGGAYGYTF
TGTGCCAGCAGTCCGGGGGGGGCCTATGGCTACACCTTC
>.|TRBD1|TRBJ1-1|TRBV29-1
CSVEGGYGTGLSLLEAFF
TGCAGCGTTGAAGGAGGGTATGGGACAGGGCTAAGCTTGCTGGAAGCTTTCTTT
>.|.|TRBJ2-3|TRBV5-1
CASSLGLSTDTQYF
TGCGCCAGCAGCTTGGGTCTATCCACAGATACGCAGTATTTT
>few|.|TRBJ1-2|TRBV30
CAWSAGGGRGYTF
TGTGCCTGGAGTGCGGGGGGCGGTCGCGGCTACACCTTC
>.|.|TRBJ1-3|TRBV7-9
CASSLAGRFSGNTIYF
TGTGCCAGCAGCCTCGCCGGCAGGTTCTCTGGAAACACCATATATTTT
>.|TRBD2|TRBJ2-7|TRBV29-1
CSVIPIGTNYEQYF
TGCAGCGTTATTCCTATAGGGACTAACTACGAGCAGTACTTC
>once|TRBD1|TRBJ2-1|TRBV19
CASSGLGTGGHEQFF
TGTGCCAGTAGCGGCCTCGGGACAGGAGGGCATGAGCAGTTCTTC
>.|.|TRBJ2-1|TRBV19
CASSLRLAPFNEQFF
TGTGCCAGTAGTCTTCGACTTGCCCCGTTCAATGAGCAGTTCTTC
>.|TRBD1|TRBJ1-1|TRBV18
CASSPGGSRISEAFF
TGTGCCAGCTCGCCAGGGGGCAGCCGCATTAGTGAAGCTTTCTTT
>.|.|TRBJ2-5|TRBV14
CASSHLSLGTQYF
TGTGCCAGCAGCCACCTGAGCCTAGGGACCCAGTACTTC
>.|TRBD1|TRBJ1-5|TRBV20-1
CSASLSTGWRNQPQHF
TGCAGTGCTAGTCTCTCGACAGGGTGGCGAAATCAGCCCCAGCATTTT
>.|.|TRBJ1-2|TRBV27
CASRPGQPFRGYTF
TGTGCCAGCAGGCCCGGACAGCCTTTTCGTGGCTACACCTTC
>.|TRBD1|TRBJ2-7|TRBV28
CASSLTGTYEQYF
TGTGCCAGCAGTTTGACAGGGACCTACGAGCAGTACTTC
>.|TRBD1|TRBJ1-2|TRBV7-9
CASSSGQGAGGYTF
TGTGCCAGCAGCTCGGGACAGGGGGCTGGTGGCTACACCTTC
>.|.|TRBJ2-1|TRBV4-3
CASSQDPSGEYNEQFF
TGCGCCAGCAGCCAAGATCCCTCGGGGGAATACAATGAGCAGTTCTTC